These 17 T cell receptor beta chains were all obtained from the same sample, sequenced in a study of shared clonotypes between healthy human individuals. Generated by immunoSEQ multiplex PCR, the TCRdb table keeps only in-frame clones and is missing some. The sample has 1,500,000 or so clones; 96% are singletons. Sample: naive CD4+ T cells sorted from blood. Specified subset: CD45RA+ positively selected. These receptors were obtained from a man aged 25-45 years in good health.

This chain joins TRBV2 and TRBJ1-5; no clear D gene. The CDR3 extends over 15 amino acids. V was pared by 1 base and J by 5 bases, with 12 bases between. Germline V gene sequence: CDR1 SNHLY, CDR2 FYNNEI. As DNA, the CDR3 is TGTGCCAGCAGTGAAGGCATTTCACAATATCAGCCCCAGCATTTT. Its translation is CASSEGISQYQPQHF.

This clone has only one observation. The CDR3 nucleotides are TGTGCCTGGGGGGGGCGGGAGCTCTCCTACAATGAGCAGTTCTTC. Its protein product is CAWGGRELSYNEQFF. This chain links TRBV30 with TRBJ2-1; D might be TRBD2 (7 bases). The CDR3 consists of 15 residues. Germline V gives CDR1 GTSNPN, CDR2 SVGIG (reference sequence). V lost 5 bases and J 0 bases, leaving 14 bases between the germline ends.

The gene calls are TRBV10-1 and TRBJ2-7; no definite D call. Germline lookup yields CDR1 WNHNN and CDR2 SYGVQD (reference sequence). CDR3 length: 14 residues. Trimming removed 0 bases at V and 3 bases at J, with 9 bases between. CDR3 region: CASSESKGFYEQYF. Written as DNA, the CDR3 is TGCGCCAGCAGTGAGTCGAAGGGTTTCTACGAGCAGTACTTC.

The chain links TRBV18 to TRBJ1-1; D remains unclear. From germline, CDR1 is KGHSH and CDR2 LQKENI. The CDR3 sequence is 14 residues long. V was cut by 2 bases and J by 3 bases, with 10 bases left in between. The CDR3 bases are TGTGCCAGCTCACCAGGTCCGCGCTACACTGAAGCTTTCTTT. It yields the protein CASSPGPRYTEAFF.

The chain joins TRBV7-9 to TRBJ1-1, with 7 bases lining up with TRBD1. The germline CDR1 and CDR2 sequences are SEHNR and FQNEAQ (reference sequence). After removal of 5 bases from V and 1 base from J, the junction contained 4 bases not matched to a gene. This CDR3 is 14 amino acids long. CDR3 bases: TGTGCCAGCAGCCCAGGGGGACGGAACACTGAAGCTTTCTTT. Translated, it gives CASSPGGRNTEAFF.

The rearrangement joins TRBV19 to TRBJ1-5; weak D call: TRBD1 (6 bases). CDR1 is LNHDA, CDR2 SQIVND, per germline (reference sequence). The CDR3 is 14 residues long. Trimming took 5 bases from V and 5 from J, leaving 13 bases between them. CDR3 sequence reads: CASSLGAVDQPQHF. In DNA form, the CDR3 reads TGTGCCAGTAGTTTGGGGGCGGTGGATCAGCCCCAGCATTTT. Based on the CDR3 plus reference TRBV19 and TRBJ1-5, the full variable domain is DGGITQSPKYLFRKEGQNVTLSCEQNLNHDAMYWYRQDPGQGLRLIYYSQIVNDFQKGDIAEGYSVSREKKESFPLTVTSAQKNPTAFYLCASSLGAVDQPQHFGDGTRLSIL.

This clone has just one count. This rearrangement joins TRBV11-2 to TRBJ2-3, with TRBD2 matching 7 bases. J lost 4 bases, V lost 5 bases, and 3 bases had no gene match. CDR3 length equals 13 residues. Germline CDR1 reads SGHAT; CDR2 reads FQNNGV. The DNA of the CDR3 is TGTGCCAGCAGCGCAGCGGGGCCAGATACGCAGTATTTT. Protein: CASSAAGPDTQYF.

J is TRBJ1-2 and V is TRBV7-9, with no clear D. This CDR3 has 12 amino acids. Germline V gene lookup returns CDR1 SEHNR and CDR2 FQNEAQ (reference sequence). Trimming left V 3 bases short and J 6 bases short, with 8 bases between. CDR3 in amino acids: CASSFGLDGYTF. The DNA for the CDR3 is TGTGCCAGCAGCTTCGGCTTGGATGGCTACACCTTC.

This sequence joins TRBV15 and TRBJ2-3, with a possible D match to TRBD1 (6 bases). The germline CDR1 and CDR2 sequences are LNHNV and YYDKDF (reference sequence). V lost 2 bases and J 3 bases, leaving 15 bases between the germline ends. The CDR3 has 16 residues. The CDR3 protein is CATSRSPGTMTDTQYF. The CDR3 DNA follows: TGTGCCACCAGCAGATCCCCGGGGACAATGACAGATACGCAGTATTTT.

The chain couples TRBV19 to TRBJ2-7; 9 bases line up with TRBD1. The CDR3 contains 14 residues. Germline-derived CDR1 and CDR2 are LNHDA and SQIVND (reference sequence). V dropped 6 bases and J dropped 0; count of bases not matched to a gene: 3. CDR3 nucleotides: TGTGCCAGTAGGGACAGGGGAAACTCCTACGAGCAGTACTTC. It encodes CASRDRGNSYEQYF.

This clone was recorded only once. This sequence joins TRBV10-2 and TRBJ2-7, with D possibly matching TRBD1 (5 bases). Germline CDR1 WSHSY, CDR2 SAAADI. Trimming pared 5 bases from V and 1 base from J, leaving 12 bases between. The CDR3 sequence is 14 residues long. Here the CDR3 reads CASSLIDRSYEQYF. DNA of the CDR3: TGCGCCAGCAGTTTAATCGACAGATCCTACGAGCAGTACTTC.

The V gene is TRBV19, the J gene TRBJ1-2, with D perhaps matching TRBD1 (5 bases). Looked up from germline, CDR1 is LNHDA and CDR2 is SQIVND (reference sequence). This CDR3 comprises 16 residues. V gave up 7 bases and J gave up 1 base, with 19 bases separating them. CDR3: CASTLAETDFNYGYTF. In DNA, the CDR3 is TGTGCCAGTACCCTCGCGGAGACAGATTTTAACTATGGCTACACCTTC.

The J gene is TRBJ2-7, the V gene TRBV19; 8 nucleotides match TRBD1. V lost 3 bases, J lost 3 bases, and 4 bases stayed unmatched. The germline V gene has CDR1 LNHDA and CDR2 SQIVND (reference sequence). The length of the CDR3 is 14 residues. CDR3 sequence reads: CASSIQGQVYEQYF. In nucleotides, the CDR3 is TGTGCCAGTAGTATTCAGGGACAGGTCTACGAGCAGTACTTC.

This chain uses TRBV29-1 with TRBJ2-5; 7 bases are shared with TRBD1. The germline V gene has CDR1 SQVTM and CDR2 ANQGSEA. Germline trimming cut 3 bases from V and 4 bases from J; bases unmatched to any gene: 2. The CDR3 has 12 amino acids. CDR3 nucleotide sequence: TGCAGCGTTGAGACAGGGACAGAGACCCAGTACTTC. Its translation is CSVETGTETQYF.

The chain has TRBV5-1 and TRBJ1-1; D is unclear. The germline gives CDR1 SGHRS, CDR2 YFSETQ. CDR3 size: 13 residues. V shed 2 bases and J shed 1 base, with 6 bases lying between them. The CDR3 sequence is CASSFPSNTEAFF. The CDR3 coding sequence is TGCGCCAGCAGCTTTCCATCGAACACTGAAGCTTTCTTT.

V gene TRBV4-1 combines with J gene TRBJ2-3, with 10 bases that match TRBD2. With 7 bases clipped from V and 7 bases from J, the junction kept 11 bases outside the gene matches. CDR1 is MGHRA, CDR2 YSYEKL, per germline. This CDR3 has 15 amino acids. In nucleotides, the CDR3 is TGCGCCAGCAAGTTAGCGGGAGGAAAGACTTATACGCAGTATTTT. Protein sequence: CASKLAGGKTYTQYF.

This clone was counted a single time. This chain joins TRBV7-2 and TRBJ1-4; perhaps TRBD1 as D (6 bases). Trimming removed 4 bases at V and 7 bases at J, with 13 bases between. Germline V gene data show CDR1 as SGHTA and CDR2 as FQGNSA. This CDR3 has 14 residues. The CDR3 sequence: CASSSGQGGEKLFF. Here the CDR3 DNA reads TGTGCCAGCAGCTCGGGACAAGGTGGTGAAAAACTGTTTTTT.